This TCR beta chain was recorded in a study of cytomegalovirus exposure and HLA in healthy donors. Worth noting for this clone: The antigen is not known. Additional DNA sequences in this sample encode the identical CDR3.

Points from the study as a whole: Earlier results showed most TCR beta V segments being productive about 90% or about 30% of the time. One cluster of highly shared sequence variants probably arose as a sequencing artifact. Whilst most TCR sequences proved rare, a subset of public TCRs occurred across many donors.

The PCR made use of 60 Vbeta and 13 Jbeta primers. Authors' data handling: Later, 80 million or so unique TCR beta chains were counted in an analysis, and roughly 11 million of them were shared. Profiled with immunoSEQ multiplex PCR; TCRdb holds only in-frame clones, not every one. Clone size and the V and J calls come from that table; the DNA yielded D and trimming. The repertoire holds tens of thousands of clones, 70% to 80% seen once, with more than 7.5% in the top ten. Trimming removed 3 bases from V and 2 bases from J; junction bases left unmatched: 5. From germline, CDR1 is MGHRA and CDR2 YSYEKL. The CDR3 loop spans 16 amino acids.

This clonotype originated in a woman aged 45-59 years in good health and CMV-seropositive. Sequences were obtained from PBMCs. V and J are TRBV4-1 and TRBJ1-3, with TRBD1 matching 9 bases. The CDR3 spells CASSHQQGAAGNTIYF. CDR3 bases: TGCGCCAGCAGCCACCAACAGGGGGCGGCTGGAAACACCATATATTTT.